Shown below are 11 T cell receptor beta chains from a single sample sequenced in a study of cytomegalovirus exposure and HLA in healthy donors. The primer mix had 60 Vbeta and 13 Jbeta primers. Generated by immunoSEQ multiplex PCR, the TCRdb table keeps only in-frame clones and is missing some. The sample carries more than 50,000 clones, 65% to 75% recorded once. Material for sequencing was PBMCs. The receptor set was obtained from a man over 45 in good health and CMV-seropositive.

With respect to this clone: Since no conserved phenylalanine or tryptophan closes the CDR3, a read error is the likely cause. The chain combines TRBV30 with TRBJ1-5; D not resolved. Per the germline V gene, CDR1 is GTSNPN and CDR2 is SVGIG (reference sequence). Trimming removed 1 base at V and 1 base at J, with 8 bases between. The CDR3 covers 14 residues. The CDR3 nucleotides are TGTGCCTGGAGTGGTGACACAAGCAATCAGCCCCAGCATGTT. Its translation is CAWSGDTSNQPQHV.

This chain links TRBV27 with TRBJ1-5; 11 bases agree with TRBD1. Per germline, CDR1 MNHEY and CDR2 SMNVEV (reference sequence). Trimming took 6 bases from V and 2 from J; bases not matched to a gene: 3. The CDR3 is made up of 15 amino acids. Written as DNA, the CDR3 is TGTGCCAGCAGACCGGGACAGGGGGGCAATCAGCCCCAGCATTTT. Translation: CASRPGQGGNQPQHF.

The chain uses TRBV6-5 and TRBJ2-2; the match to TRBD2 covers 11 bases. Germline loops: CDR1 MNHEY, CDR2 SVGAGI. The CDR3 has 15 amino acids. Trimming at V came to 0 bases and at J to 9 bases, leaving 3 bases not matched to a gene. Written as DNA, the CDR3 is TGTGCCAGCAGTTACTCGCTAGCGGGAGGCCGGGAGCTGTTTTTT. Translating it yields CASSYSLAGGRELFF.

The CDR3 nucleotides read TGTGCCAGCAGTTCCAGGGGGCCTAACACTGAAGCTTTCTTT. This translates into CASSSRGPNTEAFF. This chain joins TRBV27 and TRBJ1-1; 8 bases match TRBD1. Germline trimming cut 4 bases from V and 2 bases from J; bases unmatched to any gene: 3. Germline loops: CDR1 MNHEY, CDR2 SMNVEV (reference sequence). CDR3 length: 14 residues.

This chain connects TRBV7-2 to TRBJ2-7; 8 positions agree with TRBD2. The CDR3 spans 15 residues. The germline CDR1 and CDR2 sequences are SGHTA and FQGNSA. Trimming cost V 3 bases and J 4 bases; bases outside gene matches: 8. CDR3 bases: TGTGCCAGCAGCTTGACTCGGCTAGCGGGTTACGAGCAGTACTTC. Amino acid sequence: CASSLTRLAGYEQYF. Supplemented by reference TRBV7-2 and TRBJ2-7, the full variable domain reads GAGVSQSPSNKVTEKGKDVELRCDPISGHTALYWYRQSLGQGLEFLIYFQGNSAPDKSGLPSDRFSAERTGGSVSTLTIQRTQQEDSAVYLCASSLTRLAGYEQYFGPGTRLTVT.

This chain joins TRBV30 and TRBJ1-1; D is ambiguous. This CDR3 contains 13 residues. Trimming cost V 7 bases and J 1 base, with 13 bases left between them. In germline, CDR1 is GTSNPN, CDR2 SVGIG (reference sequence). The CDR3 nucleotides read TGTGCCTATGATATCCGGTGGAACACTGAAGCTTTCTTT. Its translation is CAYDIRWNTEAFF. Variable domain in full (rest from reference TRBV30 and TRBJ1-1): SQTIHQWPATLVQPVGSPLSLECTVEGTSNPNLYWYRQAAGRGLQLLFYSVGIGQISSEVPQNLSASRPQDRQFILSSKKLLLSDSGFYLCAYDIRWNTEAFFGQGTRLTVV.

This clone was detected a few times. The genes are TRBV27 and TRBJ2-7; 9 bases match TRBD1. Looked up from germline, CDR1 is MNHEY and CDR2 is SMNVEV (reference sequence). Unmatched junction bases numbered 5, after V lost 4 bases and J lost 4 bases. The CDR3 has 14 residues. For the CDR3, the DNA is TGTGCCAGCAGTTCCTACAGGGGGCAATACGAGCAGTACTTC. Its translation is CASSSYRGQYEQYF.

This clone was counted between two and nine times. This chain connects TRBV5-1 to TRBJ2-1; 11 bases agree with TRBD2. CDR1 SGHRS and CDR2 YFSETQ come from the germline V gene. V lost 0 bases, J lost 3 bases, and 8 bases stayed unmatched. This CDR3 has 18 residues. CDR3 bases: TGCGCCAGCAGCTTGGGGGGACTAGCGGAGGGGATCTACAATGAGCAGTTCTTC. The encoded protein is CASSLGGLAEGIYNEQFF. Using reference TRBV5-1 and TRBJ2-1 for the parts outside the CDR3, the full variable domain is KAGVTQTPRYLIKTRGQQVTLSCSPISGHRSVSWYQQTPGQGLQFLFEYFSETQRNKGNFPGRFSGRQFSNSRSEMNVSTLELGDSALYLCASSLGGLAEGIYNEQFFGPGTRLTVL.

This clone was detected once. The chain uses TRBV6-5 and TRBJ2-3; 8 bases match TRBD2. CDR3 length equals 15 residues. From germline, CDR1 is MNHEY and CDR2 SVGAGI. V was clipped by 6 bases and J by 6 bases; unmatched bases: 11. The CDR3 protein is CASRPIAGRHDTQYF. DNA for the CDR3: TGTGCCAGCAGACCTATAGCGGGAAGGCACGATACGCAGTATTTT.

This clone came up a few times. The chain employs TRBV7-9 and TRBJ2-7, with a weak D call TRBD2 (6 bases). V was clipped by 5 bases and J by 6 bases, with 11 bases between them. CDR3 length: 12 amino acids. From germline, CDR1 is SEHNR and CDR2 FQNEAQ (reference sequence). CDR3 amino acids: CASSPRGLEQYF. CDR3 nucleotide sequence: TGTGCCAGCAGCCCCCGGGGACTCGAGCAGTACTTC.

This rearrangement joins TRBV7-9 to TRBJ2-5, with 12 bases identical to TRBD2. Germline CDR1 SEHNR, CDR2 FQNEAQ (reference sequence). The CDR3 extends over 19 amino acids. V lost 4 bases and J lost 2; bases outside the gene matches: 14. CDR3 sequence (DNA): TGTGCCAGCAGCTCCTCCCCCAGACTAGCGGGGGACCTTCAAGAGACCCAGTACTTC. Residues: CASSSSPRLAGDLQETQYF.